Sequencing of this T cell receptor (beta chain) was carried out in a study of CD8 T cells in ankylosing spondylitis. Via MiXCR, TCRdb re-called the 5' RACE reads, giving one row per CDR3 protein. The sample records roughly 40,000 distinct CDR3 sequences, roughly 2.5% being singletons. Regarding the study as a whole: Some motif variants had been reported before (in reactive arthritis synovial fluid and blood). Seemingly characteristic of ankylosing spondylitis blood was a TCR beta motif consisting of 7 or 8 highly homologous variants. Matched synovial fluid from ankylosing spondylitis patients was reported to be enriched for disease-linked clones.

This clonotype was seen repeatedly, ten times or more. Its antigen is as yet unknown. This CDR3 spans 16 amino acids. Germline loops: CDR1 SGDLS, CDR2 YYNGEE. The germline V and J ends were trimmed by 0 bases and 2 bases, with 11 bases remaining between them. Sequenced material: blood, either unsorted or a sorted T cell fraction (not recorded which). The chain combines TRBV9 with TRBJ1-4; TRBD1 is a possible D gene (5 bases). This receptor was taken from a male donor with ankylosing spondylitis or in good health (not recorded which). The CDR3 spells CASSVGTGTTNEKLFF. CDR3 DNA sequence: TGTGCCAGCAGCGTAGGGACCGGGACCACTAATGAAAAACTGTTTTTT.